These 29 T cell receptor beta chains were sequenced from one sample in a study of blood T cell repertoires in COVID-19. Profiled with immunoSEQ multiplex PCR; TCRdb holds only in-frame clones, not every one. The sample consists of approximately 390,000 clones, around 87% of them appearing once. The sample was peripheral blood. These receptors were collected from a woman in her sixties or seventies with COVID-19, enrolled during active disease.

As DNA, the CDR3 is TGTGCCAGCAGCCCTACGAAACCGGGAACCAATTACGAGCAGTACTTC. This gives the protein CASSPTKPGTNYEQYF. This chain joins TRBV13 and TRBJ2-7; tentative D call: TRBD2 (5 bases). This CDR3 has 16 amino acids. Germline CDR1 reads PRHDT; CDR2 reads FYEKMQ (reference sequence). Trimming left V 5 bases short and J 4 bases short, with 21 bases between. The full variable domain, with the rest looked up from reference TRBV13 and TRBJ2-7, is AAGVIQSPRHLIKEKRETATLKCYPIPRHDTVYWYQQGPGQDPQFLISFYEKMQSDKGSIPDRFSAQQFSDYHSELNMSSLELGDSALYFCASSPTKPGTNYEQYFGPGTRLTVT.

The chain is built from TRBV6-5 and TRBJ1-1, with 8 nucleotides matching TRBD1. The germline V gene has CDR1 MNHEY and CDR2 SVGAGI. The junction had 4 bases not matched to a gene; V was cut back by 6 bases and J by 1 base. There are 14 residues in the CDR3. CDR3 sequence: CASSVQGGNTEAFF. Written as DNA, the CDR3 is TGTGCCAGCAGCGTACAGGGGGGGAACACTGAAGCTTTCTTT.

The chain couples TRBV19 to TRBJ2-3; 10 nucleotides agree with TRBD2. The CDR3 has 15 amino acids. Germline trimming cut 6 bases from V and 4 bases from J; bases unmatched to any gene: 7. CDR1 is LNHDA and CDR2 is SQIVND in the germline V gene (reference sequence). The CDR3 sequence: CASSTGTSVADTQYF. The CDR3 bases are TGTGCCAGTAGCACCGGGACTAGCGTTGCAGATACGCAGTATTTT.

CDR3 sequence reads: CASREERVGELFF. Written as DNA, the CDR3 is TGTGCCAGCAGGGAGGAAAGGGTCGGTGAACTGTTTTTT. The V call is TRBV6-5, the J call TRBJ1-4; D gene uncertain. The germline CDR1 and CDR2 sequences are MNHEY and SVGAGI. Trimming removed 6 bases from V and 12 bases from J, with 17 bases in between. This CDR3 has 13 residues.

The V gene is TRBV2, the J gene TRBJ1-4, with D possibly TRBD1 on 6 matching bases. The germline V and J ends were trimmed by 7 bases and 3 bases, with 9 bases remaining between them. Germline assignment: CDR1 SNHLY and CDR2 FYNNEI. CDR3 length: 13 residues. The CDR3 spells CASIRGSNEKLFF. The CDR3 nucleotides read TGTGCCAGCATCAGGGGATCTAATGAAAAACTGTTTTTT.

The rearrangement joins TRBV15 to TRBJ2-3; the D gene is possibly TRBD2 (5 bases). Germline-derived CDR1 and CDR2 are LNHNV and YYDKDF (reference sequence). There are 15 residues in the CDR3. Trimming left V 5 bases short and J 0 bases short, with 12 bases between. The CDR3 DNA sequence: TGTGCCACCAGCCTCACTAGAGGTAGCACAGATACGCAGTATTTT. Its translation: CATSLTRGSTDTQYF.

The chain uses TRBV3-1 (or the pseudogene TRBV3-2) and TRBJ1-6, with D possibly TRBD1 on 6 matching bases. The germline V gene encodes CDR1 LGHDT and CDR2 YNNKEL (reference sequence). CDR3 length: 15 residues. V shed 1 base and J shed 8 bases, with 12 bases lying between them. The DNA of the CDR3 is TGTGCCAGCAGCCAAGTAGGGGGGGATTATTCACCCCTCCACTTT. Residues: CASSQVGGDYSPLHF.

The V call is TRBV28, the J call TRBJ2-1; D is uncertain. This CDR3 comprises 13 residues. Germline lookup yields CDR1 MDHEN and CDR2 SYDVKM. With 2 bases removed from V and 6 bases from J, the gap between germline ends came to 8 bases. The CDR3 sequence is CASSLDEVNEQFF. The CDR3 DNA sequence: TGTGCCAGCAGTTTAGACGAGGTCAATGAGCAGTTCTTC.

The V and J genes are TRBV28 and TRBJ1-4; D call uncertain. V lost 5 bases to trimming and J lost 4 bases, with 11 bases between them. This CDR3 is 14 amino acids long. Germline V gene data show CDR1 as MDHEN and CDR2 as SYDVKM. The CDR3 spells CASSGGKGNEKLFF. CDR3 coding DNA: TGTGCCAGCAGTGGCGGGAAGGGTAATGAAAAACTGTTTTTT.

In this sample, this clone turned up a few times. This chain links TRBV7-2 with TRBJ1-3; D perhaps matches TRBD1 (5 bases). The CDR3 consists of 15 residues. Germline-derived CDR1 and CDR2 are SGHTA and FQGNSA. V lost 1 base and J 5 bases, leaving 12 bases between the germline ends. The CDR3 coding sequence is TGTGCCAGCAGCTTAGAGGGCAGGGTCCGAAACACCATATATTTT. Protein sequence: CASSLEGRVRNTIYF.

This clone has a handful of counts. The chain employs TRBV2 and TRBJ1-2; D remains unclear. Trimming stripped 6 bases from V and 7 bases from J, with 18 bases between. CDR1 and CDR2 (germline): SNHLY, FYNNEI. The CDR3 loop spans 14 amino acids. CDR3 sequence (DNA): TGTGCCAGCAGCGACTATTTTACAGTCGGTGGCTACACCTTC. Translated, it gives CASSDYFTVGGYTF.

With respect to this clone: Other DNA sequences in this sample translate to the same CDR3. The rearrangement joins TRBV5-1 to TRBJ1-1; D is possibly TRBD1 (6 bases). The V gene's germline CDR1 is SGHRS and CDR2 YFSETQ. V dropped 3 bases and J dropped 2 bases, with 11 bases sitting between them. CDR3 length: 14 residues. CDR3: CASSSGTLNTEAFF. The CDR3 nucleotides read TGCGCCAGCAGCTCGGGGACACTCAACACTGAAGCTTTCTTT. The full variable domain, with the rest looked up from reference TRBV5-1 and TRBJ1-1, is KAGVTQTPRYLIKTRGQQVTLSCSPISGHRSVSWYQQTPGQGLQFLFEYFSETQRNKGNFPGRFSGRQFSNSRSEMNVSTLELGDSALYLCASSSGTLNTEAFFGQGTRLTVV.

This chain links TRBV5-5 with TRBJ2-1, with TRBD1 matching 7 bases. The CDR3 runs 16 residues. J gave up 5 bases and V 4 bases, and 12 bases lay outside the gene matches. Germline-derived CDR1 and CDR2 are SGHKS and YYEKEE (reference sequence). The CDR3 DNA follows: TGTGCCAGCAGCCGAGGACAGGCCCTCTGGGACAATGAGCAGTTCTTC. It yields the protein CASSRGQALWDNEQFF.

The genes are TRBV29-1 and TRBJ1-1, with D possibly matching TRBD1 (6 bases). Germline CDR1 SQVTM, CDR2 ANQGSEA. V lost 7 bases and J 5 bases, leaving 20 bases between the germline ends. CDR3 length: 14 residues. For the CDR3, the DNA is TGCAGCGCCCGGGACACAACTTTGGGGACTGAAGCTTTCTTT. Protein product: CSARDTTLGTEAFF.

The chain links TRBV19 to TRBJ1-1, with D tentatively TRBD1 (6 bases). Trimming removed 7 bases from V and 1 base from J, with 13 bases in between. Germline-derived CDR1 and CDR2 are LNHDA and SQIVND (reference sequence). The CDR3 runs 14 residues. The CDR3 is CASKVGQSNTEAFF. CDR3 sequence (DNA): TGTGCCAGTAAGGTAGGACAGTCGAACACTGAAGCTTTCTTT.

J is TRBJ2-7 and V is TRBV19; weak D call: TRBD1 (5 bases). Trimming took 8 bases from V and 4 from J, leaving 15 bases between them. The CDR3 extends over 13 amino acids. Germline lookup yields CDR1 LNHDA and CDR2 SQIVND (reference sequence). The CDR3 DNA is TGTGCCAGTGGCCCCGACAGTCGATACGAGCAGTACTTC. Amino acid sequence: CASGPDSRYEQYF.

The rearrangement links TRBV20-1 to TRBJ1-5; 8 bases are a match to TRBD1. CDR1 is DFQATT and CDR2 is SNEGSKA in the germline V gene (reference sequence). V dropped 4 bases and J dropped 2; count of bases not matched to a gene: 4. The CDR3 sequence is 14 residues long. Written as DNA, the CDR3 is TGCAGTGCTAATGACAGGGGAGGCAATCAGCCCCAGCATTTT. It specifies CSANDRGGNQPQHF.

The V call is TRBV28, the J call TRBJ2-3; 12 bases fit TRBD2. Germline V CDR1 and CDR2: MDHEN, SYDVKM. The V gene end was trimmed by 6 bases and the J gene end by 2 bases; junction bases not matched to a gene: 3. This CDR3 is 15 amino acids long. CDR3 nucleotides: TGTGCCAGCAGACTAGCGGGGGGCTTCACAGATACGCAGTATTTT. This codes for CASRLAGGFTDTQYF.

The chain recombines TRBV4-1 with TRBJ2-2, with 7 bases lining up with TRBD1. Germline V gene lookup returns CDR1 MGHRA and CDR2 YSYEKL. The CDR3 spans 15 residues. With 2 bases clipped from V and 1 base from J, the junction kept 1 base outside the gene matches. In nucleotides, the CDR3 is TGCGCCAGCAGCCAACGGGACAGGAACACCGGGGAGCTGTTTTTT. Encoded protein: CASSQRDRNTGELFF.

The CDR3 coding sequence is TGTGCCAGCTTTCCGGGGGGGAACACCGGGGAGCTGTTTTTT. Amino acids: CASFPGGNTGELFF. The chain couples TRBV6-5 to TRBJ2-2; 7 bases map to TRBD2. After removal of 8 bases from V and 1 base from J, the junction contained 4 bases not matched to a gene. Germline V gives CDR1 MNHEY, CDR2 SVGAGI. There are 14 residues in the CDR3.

The chain employs TRBV19 and TRBJ1-2, with no clear D. CDR3 length: 12 amino acids. V was trimmed by 4 bases and J by 4 bases, leaving 7 bases between them. From germline, CDR1 is LNHDA and CDR2 SQIVND (reference sequence). The CDR3 DNA reads TGTGCCAGTAGTAGAGAACTCTATGGCTACACCTTC. The encoded protein is CASSRELYGYTF.

The chain recombines TRBV6-5 with TRBJ1-2; D may be TRBD1 (6 bases). V was shortened by 6 bases and J by 2 bases, with 16 bases between the two germline ends. The CDR3 runs to 15 residues. Germline CDR1 reads MNHEY; CDR2 reads SVGAGI. The CDR3 DNA reads as TGTGCCAGCAGGGGAACAGGGTTAGTCAACTATGGCTACACCTTC. Its protein product is CASRGTGLVNYGYTF.

V usage is TRBV4-1 and J usage is TRBJ2-4, with a weak D call TRBD2 (7 bases). This CDR3 spans 18 amino acids. The germline V gene has CDR1 MGHRA and CDR2 YSYEKL. The V end was cut by 4 bases, the J end by 4 bases, with 23 bases between. DNA of the CDR3: TGCGCCAGCAGCCCCGGCCCGTTTCGGGGGGCGTCAAAAAACATTCAGTACTTC. It codes for CASSPGPFRGASKNIQYF.

In the case of this clone: The same CDR3 can be traced to other DNA sequences in this sample. This chain joins TRBV19 and TRBJ2-7; TRBD1 matches at 9 bases. CDR1 LNHDA and CDR2 SQIVND come from the germline V gene (reference sequence). V lost 5 bases and J lost 0; bases outside the gene matches: 5. The length of the CDR3 is 15 residues. The CDR3: CASSSGTGSSYEQYF. The CDR3 nucleotides are TGTGCCAGTAGTTCCGGGACAGGGAGCTCCTACGAGCAGTACTTC.

This clone was seen a few times. This chain connects TRBV4-2 to TRBJ2-7; 10 nucleotides line up with TRBD2. V lost 4 bases and J lost 7; bases outside the gene matches: 10. The CDR3 loop spans 15 amino acids. Per germline, CDR1 LGHNA and CDR2 YNFKEQ. CDR3 region: CASSRLAGAPEEQYF. The CDR3 bases are TGTGCCAGCAGCCGTCTAGCGGGGGCCCCGGAGGAGCAGTACTTC.

The chain employs TRBV5-8 and TRBJ1-4; 7 nucleotides agree with TRBD1. This CDR3 comprises 15 residues. With V trimmed by 3 bases and J by 1 base, 3 bases remained unmatched. Looked up from germline, CDR1 is SGHTS and CDR2 is YDEGEE. CDR3 coding DNA: TGTGCCAGCAGCTCGTACAGGGGAACTAATGAAAAACTGTTTTTT. Protein product: CASSSYRGTNEKLFF.

This clone was seen more than once but under ten times. V gene TRBV7-8 combines with J gene TRBJ2-2; D is perhaps TRBD1 (5 bases). V dropped 4 bases and J dropped 1 base, with 10 bases sitting between them. The CDR3 has 15 amino acids. The germline V gene has CDR1 SGHVS and CDR2 FQNEAQ. The CDR3 spells CASSSGQGNTGELFF. The CDR3 DNA reads as TGTGCCAGCAGCTCAGGCCAGGGGAACACCGGGGAGCTGTTTTTT. Using reference TRBV7-8 and TRBJ2-2 for the parts outside the CDR3, the full variable domain is GAGVSQSPRYKVAKRGQDVALRCDPISGHVSLFWYQQALGQGPEFLTYFQNEAQLDKSGLPSDRFFAERPEGSVSTLKIQRTQQEDSAVYLCASSSGQGNTGELFFGEGSRLTVL.

This clone was picked up a small number of times. The rearrangement uses TRBV6-5 and TRBJ1-1; D is perhaps TRBD1 (6 bases). The CDR3 consists of 13 residues. Trimming removed 6 bases from V and 1 base from J, with 9 bases in between. CDR1 is MNHEY and CDR2 is SVGAGI in the germline V gene. CDR3 bases: TGTGCCAGCAGGGACAGCCAGAACACTGAAGCTTTCTTT. Its translation: CASRDSQNTEAFF.

V is TRBV11-1 and J is TRBJ2-2, with D tentatively TRBD1 (5 bases). Germline CDR1 SGHAT, CDR2 FQDESV (reference sequence). Between the trimmed V and J ends, which lost 2 bases and 5 bases, there was a span of 12 bases. The CDR3 loop spans 15 amino acids. CDR3 sequence reads: CASSLTDTVTGELFF. The CDR3 DNA is TGTGCCAGCAGCTTAACGGACACCGTGACCGGGGAGCTGTTTTTT.